Listed below are T cell receptor beta chains from one sample, sequenced in a study of CD8+ T cells in alopecia areata. Measured with immunoSEQ multiplex PCR; TCRdb has only the in-frame clones, and not every one. This sample has over 150,000 clones, with roughly three fifths found just once. This specimen was CD4+ T cells sorted from blood, taken at week 4, from a patient treated with tofacitinib. These receptors all stem from a human donor with alopecia areata. Both conserved end residues are part of each CDR3. Each record gives: CDR3 length, J gene, V gene, CDR3 protein.

CDR3 length: 14
J gene: TRBJ2-3
V gene: TRBV7-3
CDR3 protein: CASSLNLGADTQYF

CDR3 length: 14
J gene: TRBJ2-1
V gene: TRBV15
CDR3 protein: CATSRDLSGNEQFF

CDR3 length: 13
J gene: TRBJ1-2
V gene: TRBV6-1
CDR3 protein: CASSDTGTYGYTF

CDR3 length: 13
J gene: TRBJ1-1
V gene: TRBV25-1
CDR3 protein: CASRTPDREEAFF

CDR3 length: 11
J gene: TRBJ1-1
V gene: TRBV20-1
CDR3 protein: CSATGPTEAFF

CDR3 length: 17
J gene: TRBJ2-7
V gene: TRBV14
CDR3 protein: CASSQDSPDRVPYEQYF

CDR3 length: 13
J gene: TRBJ1-4
V gene: TRBV29-1
CDR3 protein: CSAKTGDREKLFF

CDR3 length: 14
J gene: TRBJ2-7
V gene: TRBV29-1
CDR3 protein: CSVDFPGQGYEQYF

CDR3 length: 15
J gene: TRBJ1-1
V gene: TRBV2
CDR3 protein: CASSEAPGGGAEAFF

CDR3 length: 15
J gene: TRBJ1-3
V gene: TRBV2
CDR3 protein: CASSVTGPSGNTIYF

CDR3 length: 14
J gene: TRBJ1-2
V gene: TRBV5-1
CDR3 protein: CASSSTGGSYGYTF

CDR3 length: 15
J gene: TRBJ2-5
V gene: TRBV7-2
CDR3 protein: CASSPRSLGGETQYF

CDR3 length: 10
J gene: TRBJ2-1
V gene: TRBV30
CDR3 protein: CAWGQGRQFF

CDR3 length: 12
J gene: TRBJ1-1
V gene: TRBV27
CDR3 protein: CASRNRTGKAFF

CDR3 length: 14
J gene: TRBJ1-1
V gene: TRBV5-1
CDR3 protein: CASSLSGLNTEAFF